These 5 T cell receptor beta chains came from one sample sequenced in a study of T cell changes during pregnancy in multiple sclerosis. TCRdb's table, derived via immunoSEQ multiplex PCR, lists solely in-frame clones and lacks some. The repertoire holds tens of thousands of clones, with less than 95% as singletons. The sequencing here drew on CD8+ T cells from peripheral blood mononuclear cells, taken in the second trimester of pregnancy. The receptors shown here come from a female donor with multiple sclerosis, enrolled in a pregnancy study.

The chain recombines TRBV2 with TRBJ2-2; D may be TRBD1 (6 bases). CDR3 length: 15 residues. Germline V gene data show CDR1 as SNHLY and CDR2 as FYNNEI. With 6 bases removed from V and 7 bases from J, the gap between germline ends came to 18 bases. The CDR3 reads CASRPTTGENGELFF. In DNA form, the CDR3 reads TGTGCCAGCAGACCTACGACAGGCGAAAACGGGGAGCTGTTTTTT. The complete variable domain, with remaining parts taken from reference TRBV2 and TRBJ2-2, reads EPEVTQTPSHQVTQMGQEVILRCVPISNHLYFYWYRQILGQKVEFLVSFYNNEISEKSEIFDDQFSVERPDGSNFTLKIRSTKLEDSAMYFCASRPTTGENGELFFGEGSRLTVL.

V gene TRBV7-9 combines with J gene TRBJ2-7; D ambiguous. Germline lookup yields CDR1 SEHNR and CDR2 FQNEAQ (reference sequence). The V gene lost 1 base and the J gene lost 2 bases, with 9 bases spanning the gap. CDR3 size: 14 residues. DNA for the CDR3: TGTGCCAGCAGCTTAGAAGAGGTAACCTACGAGCAGTACTTC. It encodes CASSLEEVTYEQYF. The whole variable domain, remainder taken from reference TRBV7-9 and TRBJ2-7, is DTGVSQNPRHKITKRGQNVTFRCDPISEHNRLYWYRQTLGQGPEFLTYFQNEAQLEKSRLLSDRFSAERPKGSFSTLEIQRTEQGDSAMYLCASSLEEVTYEQYFGPGTRLTVT.

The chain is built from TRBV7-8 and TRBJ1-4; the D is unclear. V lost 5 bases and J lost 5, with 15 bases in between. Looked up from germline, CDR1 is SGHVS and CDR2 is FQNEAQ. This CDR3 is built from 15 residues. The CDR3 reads CASSPARRQNEKLFF. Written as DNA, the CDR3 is TGTGCCAGCAGCCCAGCGCGACGGCAGAATGAAAAACTGTTTTTT.

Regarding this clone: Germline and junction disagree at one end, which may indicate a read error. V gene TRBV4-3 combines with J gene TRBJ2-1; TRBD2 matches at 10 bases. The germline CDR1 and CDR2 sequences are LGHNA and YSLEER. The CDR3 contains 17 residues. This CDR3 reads CASSEDRGTSVPNEQFF. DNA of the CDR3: TGCGCCAGCAGCGAAGATAGGGGGACTAGCGTACCCAATGAGCAGTTCTTC.

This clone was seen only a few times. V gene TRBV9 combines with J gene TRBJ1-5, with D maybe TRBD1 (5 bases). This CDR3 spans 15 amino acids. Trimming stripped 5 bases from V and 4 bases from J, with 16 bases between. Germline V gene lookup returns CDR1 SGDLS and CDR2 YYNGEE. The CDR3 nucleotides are TGTGCCAGCAGTGAGCAGGGTAATCGAAATCAGCCCCAGCATTTT. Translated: CASSEQGNRNQPQHF.